This TCR beta chain was profiled in a study of CD8 T cells in ankylosing spondylitis. Study-wide results and caveats: Some of these motif variants have turned up before, in reports on reactive arthritis synovial fluid and blood. Ankylosing spondylitis blood appeared to be characterized by a TCR beta motif of 8 or 9 highly homologous variants. Reported data indicate significant enrichment of disease-linked clones within matched ankylosing spondylitis synovial fluid.

Molecular-barcoded quantitative 5'-RACE produced these TCR beta libraries. TCRdb independently ran MiXCR on the 5' RACE reads; one entry per CDR3 protein. The sample gives approximately 220,000 distinct CDR3 sequences, around 25% of which show up once; 5% to 7.5% is in the top ten. The V gene's germline CDR1 is DFQATT and CDR2 SNEGSKA (reference sequence). V lost 2 bases, J lost 4 bases, and 14 bases lay in between. CDR3 length: 14 residues. This clonotype was counted many times. Its antigen is undetermined. V is TRBV20-1 and J is TRBJ1-2; no definite D call. The sample comprised blood, either unsorted or a sorted T cell fraction (not recorded which). The sequence was obtained from a male donor with ankylosing spondylitis or in good health (not recorded which). CDR3 in DNA: TGCAGTGCTAGAAAGGGAGACATAAGCTATGGCTACACCTTC. Its protein is CSARKGDISYGYTF.